This entry describes one TCR beta chain. Its antigen remains unknown. The assay was immunoSEQ multiplex PCR, and TCRdb's table has in-frame clones only and misses some. The data hold about 96,000 clones, with 80% to 90% observed a single time. The entry originates in a study of T cell responses to AZD1222 COVID-19 vaccine. Turning to the study itself: Pooling covered second doses at about 4 or about 12 weeks.

General study points: Clonal diversity may have been underestimated, and the donors were mostly white British, with more females than males. Baseline seropositivity characterized only a handful of AZD1222 recipients. Of spike-specific TCRs, nearly half reportedly target regions left unmutated in variants.

Trimming stripped 1 base from V and 6 bases from J, with 4 bases between. This CDR3 is built from 12 residues. CDR1 is SEHNR and CDR2 is FQNEAQ in the germline V gene (reference sequence). The source of this sequence is an adult in good health. V and J are TRBV7-9 and TRBJ2-4, with no clear D. The sample was peripheral blood, taken on day 0 of AZD1222 vaccination. The CDR3 reads CASSLGGNIQYF. The CDR3 DNA follows: TGTGCCAGCAGCTTAGGAGGAAACATTCAGTACTTC.